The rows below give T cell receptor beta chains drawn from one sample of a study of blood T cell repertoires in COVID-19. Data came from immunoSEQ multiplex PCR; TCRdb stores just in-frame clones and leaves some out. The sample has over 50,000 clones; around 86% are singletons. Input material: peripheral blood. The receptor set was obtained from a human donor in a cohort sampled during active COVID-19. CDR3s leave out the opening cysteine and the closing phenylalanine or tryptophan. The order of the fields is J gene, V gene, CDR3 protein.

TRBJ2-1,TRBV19,ASSVQGPLFYEQF
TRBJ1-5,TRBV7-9,ASSLEGDQPQH
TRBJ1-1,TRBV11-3,ASSSPDRNTEAF
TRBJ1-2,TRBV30,AWNPTGLYGYT
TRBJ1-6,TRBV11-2,ASSPPSGKSNSPLH
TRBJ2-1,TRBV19,ASSLAGSSYNEQF
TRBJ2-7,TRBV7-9,ASTLRDSRYEQY
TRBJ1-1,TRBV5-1,ASRPGGTLTEAF
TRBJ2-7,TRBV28,ASSFNLAGYEQY
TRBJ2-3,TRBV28,ASSGLTSFVQY
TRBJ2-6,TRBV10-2,ATVDRSGANVLT
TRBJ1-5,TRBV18,ASSPGYGGDQPQH
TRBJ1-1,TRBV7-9,ASSFTGKWTEAF
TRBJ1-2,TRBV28,ASSLSGGQGGYT
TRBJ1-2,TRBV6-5,ASSYWTGLGYT
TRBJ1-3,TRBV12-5,ASGSPSGTGNTIY
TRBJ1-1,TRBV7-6,ASSLAGVSEAF
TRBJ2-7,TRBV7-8,ASSLGTLGYEQY
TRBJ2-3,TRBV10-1,ASSESPGGIDTDTQY
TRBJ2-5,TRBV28,ASSSYRGTQY
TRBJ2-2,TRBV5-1,ASSLIPQGFSGSVGTGELF
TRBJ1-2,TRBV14,ASSQYTGNYGYT
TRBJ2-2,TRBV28,ASSLLRTSGPTRHSGELF
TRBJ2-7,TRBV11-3,ASSLPPIHEQY
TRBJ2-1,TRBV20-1,SASPSGKRSSYNEQF